The 14 T cell receptor beta chains below come from one sample, sequenced in a study of brain T cells in children with intractable seizures. Some clones are missing from TCRdb's copy, which holds only in-frame ones; the method was immunoSEQ multiplex PCR. This table has about 340,000 clones, 93% appearing once. The time point is: blood from clinic visit 5 months post-surgery; TSC patient then seizure free. The sequencing here drew on peripheral blood, taken 4 to 5 months after surgery. These receptors were taken from a boy in the first two years of life with tuberous sclerosis and intractable seizures.

The chain is built from TRBV19 and TRBJ1-4; no clear D gene. Trimming took 0 bases from V and 10 from J, leaving 3 bases between them. Germline V gives CDR1 LNHDA, CDR2 SQIVND (reference sequence). The CDR3 runs 11 residues. CDR3: CASSIEGKLFF. The CDR3 DNA is TGTGCCAGTAGTATAGAGGGAAAACTGTTTTTT.

The chain joins TRBV24-1 to TRBJ1-2, with unresolved D. The CDR3 has 12 residues. The ends were cut back, 9 bases at V and 4 bases at J, with 11 bases in the middle. The germline V gene encodes CDR1 KGHDR and CDR2 SFDVKD. Written as DNA, the CDR3 is TGTGCCACCTCCACCAACGGCTATGGCTACACCTTC. Translated, it gives CATSTNGYGYTF.

The chain couples TRBV7-2 to TRBJ2-7; D might be TRBD1 (5 bases). V lost 4 bases and J 0 bases, leaving 16 bases between the germline ends. Germline lookup yields CDR1 SGHTA and CDR2 FQGNSA. The CDR3 has 16 amino acids. The CDR3 sequence is CASSSSTGVSSYEQYF. The CDR3 coding sequence is TGTGCCAGCAGCTCGTCAACAGGAGTAAGCTCCTACGAGCAGTACTTC.

The chain carries TRBV4-1 and TRBJ1-5; 7 positions match TRBD1. V was clipped by 1 base and J by 0 bases; unmatched bases: 3. This CDR3 has 16 residues. CDR1 and CDR2 (germline): MGHRA, YSYEKL. This CDR3 reads CASSQGQGGSNQPQHF. DNA for the CDR3: TGCGCCAGCAGCCAAGGACAGGGCGGTAGCAATCAGCCCCAGCATTTT.

The rearrangement links TRBV6-5 to TRBJ1-3, with TRBD1 as a possible D gene (6 bases). V lost 0 bases to trimming and J lost 0 bases, with 9 bases between them. The CDR3 length is 16 residues. Germline V gene data show CDR1 as MNHEY and CDR2 as SVGAGI. This CDR3 reads CASSYSGHSSGNTIYF. The CDR3 region has the DNA TGTGCCAGCAGTTACTCGGGACATAGCTCTGGAAACACCATATATTTT.

This chain connects TRBV29-1 to TRBJ2-3; D remains unclear. Germline-derived CDR1 and CDR2 are SQVTM and ANQGSEA. The CDR3 runs to 15 residues. The ends were cut back, 0 bases at V and 6 bases at J, with 16 bases in the middle. The CDR3 reads CSVEDFEAATDTQYF. In nucleotides, the CDR3 is TGCAGCGTTGAAGATTTTGAGGCCGCGACGGATACGCAGTATTTT.

The chain recombines TRBV19 with TRBJ1-5, with D perhaps matching TRBD1 (6 bases). Germline CDR1 is LNHDA and CDR2 is SQIVND (reference sequence). The CDR3 covers 18 residues. With 3 bases removed from V and 2 bases from J, the gap between germline ends came to 20 bases. CDR3 nucleotides: TGTGCCAGTAGTATGGGCGCAGGGGAGGCCATCGGCAATCAGCCCCAGCATTTT. This codes for CASSMGAGEAIGNQPQHF.

This rearrangement joins TRBV28 to TRBJ2-3; 11 bases are shared with TRBD1. Germline CDR1 MDHEN, CDR2 SYDVKM. CDR3 length: 15 residues. Trimming took 6 bases from V and 4 from J; bases not matched to a gene: 6. The chain's CDR3 is CASSFLGQGADTQYF. The CDR3 DNA follows: TGTGCCAGCAGCTTCCTGGGACAGGGGGCAGATACGCAGTATTTT.

The chain is built from TRBV9 and TRBJ2-1; weak D call: TRBD2 (6 bases). CDR3 length: 15 amino acids. Trimming pared 0 bases from V and 4 bases from J, leaving 11 bases between. The germline gives CDR1 SGDLS, CDR2 YYNGEE. CDR3 loop: CASSVGAGLYNEQFF. CDR3 bases: TGTGCCAGCAGCGTAGGAGCGGGTCTTTACAATGAGCAGTTCTTC. Complete variable domain (other parts from reference TRBV9 and TRBJ2-1): DSGVTQTPKHLITATGQRVTLRCSPRSGDLSVYWYQQSLDQGLQFLIQYYNGEERAKGNILERFSAQQFPDLHSELNLSSLELGDSALYFCASSVGAGLYNEQFFGPGTRLTVL.

This chain joins TRBV10-3 and TRBJ2-1, with D possibly matching TRBD2 (5 bases). V was cut by 4 bases and J by 3 bases, with 16 bases left in between. This CDR3 contains 16 residues. Per germline, CDR1 ENHRY and CDR2 SYGVKD. CDR3 residues: CAISASIREGYNEQFF. DNA of the CDR3: TGTGCCATCAGTGCCTCCATACGGGAAGGCTACAATGAGCAGTTCTTC.

This clone is a singleton in its sample. This chain connects TRBV5-4 to TRBJ2-6; D gene unclear. Trimming removed 4 bases from V and 1 base from J, with 3 bases in between. The CDR3 has 13 amino acids. Germline V gene data show CDR1 as SGHNT and CDR2 as YYREEE (reference sequence). The CDR3 DNA follows: TGTGCCAGCAGCCCTTCTGGGGCCAACGTCCTGACTTTC. Translating it yields CASSPSGANVLTF.

V usage is TRBV7-9 and J usage is TRBJ1-1, with D hard to call. The CDR3 covers 13 residues. The V end lost 5 bases, the J end lost 6 bases, and 13 bases lay between the germline ends. Germline assignment: CDR1 SEHNR and CDR2 FQNEAQ (reference sequence). The CDR3 nucleotides read TGTGCCAGCAGCCTCAGCCCAGGCCCTGAAGCTTTCTTT. Its protein is CASSLSPGPEAFF.

The chain uses TRBV3-1 (or the pseudogene TRBV3-2) and TRBJ2-1; D may correspond to TRBD1 or TRBD2 (5 bases each). The CDR3 runs to 14 residues. V was shortened by 7 bases and J by 1 base, with 11 bases between the two germline ends. Germline CDR1 reads LGHDT; CDR2 reads YNNKEL (reference sequence). The CDR3 reads CASNRGRSYNEQFF. The CDR3 bases are TGTGCCAGCAACCGGGGCCGATCCTACAATGAGCAGTTCTTC.

The genes are TRBV11-2 and TRBJ1-5; maybe TRBD1 (5 bases). There are 14 residues in the CDR3. In germline, CDR1 is SGHAT, CDR2 FQNNGV. Trimming took 0 bases from V and 7 from J, leaving 10 bases between them. The CDR3, as DNA: TGTGCCAGCAGCTTAGACAGGGCATCCCAGCCCCAGCATTTT. This gives the protein CASSLDRASQPQHF.